A selection of T cell receptor beta chains follows, all from one sample in a study of response to subunit inactivated influenza vaccine. TCRdb recomputed calls from the RT-PCR reads with MiXCR, one row per CDR3 protein. The sample includes about 700,000 distinct CDR3 sequences, less than 20% seen only once; the top ten take around 10%. Sequenced here: PBMCs from blood, sampled roughly 12 days after vaccination. These receptors were obtained from a man in his forties or fifties who received an inactivated influenza vaccine. The CDR3 runs from the conserved cysteine through the conserved F or W. D genes are given only for firm matches. Expanded clones are given a class, and other clones once, few, many or no size at all.

clone_size d_call j_call v_call cdr3_nt cdr3_aa
few NA TRBJ2-1 TRBV10-2 TGCGCCAGCAGTCCGGGGATCGATGAGCAGTTCTTC CASSPGIDEQFF
few NA TRBJ2-5 TRBV7-8 TGTGCCAGCAGCCAAAAACGCCTGACAGTCCAAGAGACCCAGTACTTC CASSQKRLTVQETQYF
few TRBD2 TRBJ2-1 TRBV24-1 TGTGCCACCAGTGACCCTACTAGCGGGAGGGCCAATGAGCAGTTCTTC CATSDPTSGRANEQFF
few TRBD2 TRBJ2-5 TRBV3-1 TGTGCCAGCAGCCATCTCGGGACTAGCGGGGGAGCACAGGAGACCCAGTACTTC CASSHLGTSGGAQETQYF
few NA TRBJ2-7 TRBV14 TGTGCCAGCAGCCAACATACAGGCTACGAGCAGTACTTC CASSQHTGYEQYF
NA TRBD2 TRBJ2-5 TRBV28 TGTGCCAGCAAATTAGCGGGAGGGCCTGGAGAGACCCAGTACTTC CASKLAGGPGETQYF
few TRBD1 TRBJ1-5 TRBV20-1 TGCAGTGCGGAACAGGGGGCCGTCAATCAGCCCCAGCATTTT CSAEQGAVNQPQHF
NA NA TRBJ1-3 TRBV4-2 TGTGCCAGCAGCCCGAACCCCCACTCTGGAAACACCATATATTTT CASSPNPHSGNTIYF
few TRBD2 TRBJ2-7 TRBV2 TGTGCCAGCACCGCTAAGAAGACTAGCGGGAGTTACGAGCAGTACTTC CASTAKKTSGSYEQYF
few TRBD1 TRBJ2-5 TRBV12-3/TRBV12-4 TGTGCCAGCAGTTTAGAGGGGGCGCGCCAAGAGACCCAGTACTTC CASSLEGARQETQYF
NA NA TRBJ2-3 TRBV29-1 TGCAGCGTGGCAGAGTCTGGAGATACGCAGTATTTT CSVAESGDTQYF
NA NA TRBJ2-7 TRBV5-1 TGCGCCAGCAGCCCCCCTGCGCACGAGCAGTACTTC CASSPPAHEQYF
NA TRBD1 TRBJ2-7 TRBV27 TGTGCCAGCAGTTTACAGGGGGCTAGGGAGCAGTACTTC CASSLQGAREQYF
few TRBD2 TRBJ2-1 TRBV20-1 TGCAGTGCTAGATCCGGAAGACTAGCGGGAGTCCATGAGCAGTTCTTC CSARSGRLAGVHEQFF
few TRBD2 TRBJ2-4 TRBV20-1 TGCAGTGCAGCGGCCGCGGGGGTAGCCAAAAACATTCAGTACTTC CSAAAAGVAKNIQYF
NA TRBD2 TRBJ2-7 TRBV7-9 TGTGCCAGCAGCTGGGGTAGCGGGAGGTCCTACGAGCAGTACTTC CASSWGSGRSYEQYF
NA NA TRBJ2-5 TRBV6-5 TGTGCCAGCAGTTATTCGGGGCTTCGATCCTCACAAGAGACCCAGTACTTC CASSYSGLRSSQETQYF
NA NA TRBJ1-1 TRBV20-1 TGCAGTGCTAGTGGAGCGAGCAGGGCATCAACTGAAGCTTTCTTT CSASGASRASTEAFF
many NA TRBJ2-6 TRBV28 TGTGCCAGCAGTTTATCGCGACGGTCTGGGGCCAACGTCCTGACTTTC CASSLSRRSGANVLTF
NA TRBD1 TRBJ2-7 TRBV6-2/TRBV6-3 TGTGCCAGCAGTTTATCGATACAGGGGGGAGCCTACGAGCAGTACTTC CASSLSIQGGAYEQYF
few TRBD2 TRBJ2-1 TRBV7-2 TGTGCCAGCGGTACTAGCGGGAGGGCCTCGGGAGAGCAGTTCTTC CASGTSGRASGEQFF
NA NA TRBJ2-6 TRBV29-1 TGCAGCGTTGTGACAGTCCCCTCTGGGGCCAACGTCCTGACTTTC CSVVTVPSGANVLTF
NA NA TRBJ1-1 TRBV7-8 TGTGCCAGCTCTCTAGGTAGGGTAGGCAGCACTGAAGCTTTCTTT CASSLGRVGSTEAFF
NA NA TRBJ1-2 TRBV4-3 TGCGCCAGCAGCCAAGATTTGATTGCAGCGGGCGATGGAGGCTACACCTTC CASSQDLIAAGDGGYTF
NA NA TRBJ1-1 TRBV20-1 TGCAGTGCTAGAGATGAGGGGATTGGGGGGACACCTGAAGCTTTCTTT CSARDEGIGGTPEAFF
once NA TRBJ2-7 TRBV30 TGTGCCTGGAGTGTAGCGGACAGATCCTACGAGCAGTACTTC CAWSVADRSYEQYF
NA NA TRBJ2-5 TRBV20-1 TGCAGTGCTAGAGTGGCAGGGGCCCAAGAGACCCAGTACTTC CSARVAGAQETQYF
few TRBD1 TRBJ1-6 TRBV20-1 TGCAGTGCTCCCTACAGGGGGTTCTCCTATAATTCACCCCTCCACTTT CSAPYRGFSYNSPLHF
NA NA TRBJ1-4 TRBV4-3 TGCGCCAGCAGCCAAGACCCCGGTAGGAATGAAAAACTGTTTTTT CASSQDPGRNEKLFF
few TRBD2 TRBJ2-7 TRBV4-3 TGCGCCAGCAGCCAAGATGTCCTAGCGGGGAGCTACGAGCAGTACTTC CASSQDVLAGSYEQYF
NA NA TRBJ1-1 TRBV6-5 TGTGCCAGCAGTTACACAGTCATGAACACTGAAGCTTTCTTT CASSYTVMNTEAFF
NA NA TRBJ2-3 TRBV7-9 TGTGCCAGCAGCTGGGACCACACAGATACGCAGTATTTT CASSWDHTDTQYF
few NA TRBJ2-7 TRBV19 TGTGCCAGTAGTATGCGGGCGGACTTCTACGAGCAGTACTTC CASSMRADFYEQYF
NA TRBD2 TRBJ2-7 TRBV20-1 TGCAGTGCTAGATTCGTTGGTAGCGGGGGCTCCTACGAGCAGTACTTC CSARFVGSGGSYEQYF
few TRBD1 TRBJ2-5 TRBV7-9 TGTGCCTCTCGGACAGGGGTTTCCCCAGAGACCCAGTACTTC CASRTGVSPETQYF
NA NA TRBJ2-7 TRBV7-2 TGTGCCAGCAGCGACGGAAGGTTTAGGGTCGAGCAGTACTTC CASSDGRFRVEQYF
few NA TRBJ1-1 TRBV20-1 TGCAGTGCTGGGGGCGTAGGGAGGGACACTGAAGCTTTCTTT CSAGGVGRDTEAFF
many NA TRBJ2-7 TRBV7-2 TGTGCCAGCAGCTTAGGCAGACCCTACGAGCAGTACTTC CASSLGRPYEQYF
NA NA TRBJ1-2 TRBV28 TGTGCCAGCAAGGGGGTCAGCGCAGCCGATAACTATGGCTACACCTTC CASKGVSAADNYGYTF
NA NA TRBJ1-2 TRBV18 TGTGCCAGCTCACCAAGTACAGGGAGAAATAACTATGGCTACACCTTC CASSPSTGRNNYGYTF
NA NA TRBJ2-3 TRBV4-3 TGCGCCAGCAGCCAAGATTCCCACGGAGGCGATACGCAGTATTTT CASSQDSHGGDTQYF
few TRBD1 TRBJ2-7 TRBV7-9 TGTGCCAGCAGCTTAGCGTGGACAGGGAACGAGCAGTACTTC CASSLAWTGNEQYF
NA NA TRBJ1-1 TRBV6-2/TRBV6-3 TGTGCCAGCCATAGACGTGGCAGGAACACTGAAGCTTTCTTT CASHRRGRNTEAFF
NA NA TRBJ2-1 TRBV5-1 TGCGCCAGCAGCGCCCAGGGAGGACAGTTCTTC CASSAQGGQFF
few NA TRBJ2-1 TRBV7-8 TGTGCCAGCAGCCACGAAGGTCGGGGTTTTGAGCAGTTCTTC CASSHEGRGFEQFF
NA TRBD1 TRBJ1-5 TRBV6-2/TRBV6-3 TGTGCCAGCAGTTATCTTTCTTCATCCGACAGGGACTATCAGCCCCAGCATTTT CASSYLSSSDRDYQPQHF
NA NA TRBJ2-5 TRBV25-1 TGTGCCAGCAGTGAATATAATGAGGGCAGGGGAAGGGAGACCCAGTACTTC CASSEYNEGRGRETQYF
few TRBD2 TRBJ2-7 TRBV29-1 TGCAGCCCTGTTAGCGGGAGGGGCTACGAGCAGTACTTC CSPVSGRGYEQYF
few TRBD1 TRBJ2-7 TRBV27 TGTGCCAGCAGTACCGTTTGGGTAGACAGGGGGCGAAGCGAGCAGTACTTC CASSTVWVDRGRSEQYF
few NA TRBJ1-6 TRBV6-5 TGTGCCAGCAGTTACGACTTTGGACAATGGAATTCACCCCTCCACTTT CASSYDFGQWNSPLHF
few TRBD1 TRBJ2-1 TRBV6-2/TRBV6-3 TGTGCCAGCAGTTACACGGGACAGGCTGATAATGAGCAGTTCTTC CASSYTGQADNEQFF
NA NA TRBJ2-4 TRBV28 TGTGCCAGCAATACATTGGCCAAAAACATTCAGTACTTC CASNTLAKNIQYF
few TRBD1 TRBJ2-5 TRBV3-1 TGTGCCAGCCGCACCAGTTACGGACAGGGACAAGAGACCCAGTACTTC CASRTSYGQGQETQYF